Listed below are T cell receptor beta chains from one sample, sequenced in a study of OX40 agonist ivuxolimab in advanced cancers. Produced via immunoSEQ multiplex PCR; TCRdb's table is partial and in-frame only. The sample holds 55,000 to 70,000 clones, around 90% seen once. Specimen: CD4+ or CD8+ T cells sorted from blood, collected in a trial of the OX40 agonist ivuxolimab. The receptors come from an adult with an advanced solid tumor such as melanoma, head and neck, liver or kidney cancer. Both conserved end residues are part of each CDR3. A D gene is named only where the DNA matches it firmly. Only part of the rows carry a size: once, few, many, or a class if the clone is expanded.

size	V	J	D	CDR3	DNA
.	TRBV7-9	TRBJ2-3	.	CASSLQVTDTQYF	TGTGCCAGCAGTTTACAGGTGACAGATACGCAGTATTTT
.	TRBV6-5	TRBJ2-2	.	CASSRGGTYTGELFF	TGTGCCAGCAGCCGAGGGGGAACCTACACCGGGGAGCTGTTTTTT
once	TRBV5-1	TRBJ2-5	TRBD1	CASSSTGGAETQYF	TGCGCCAGCAGTTCAACAGGGGGCGCGGAGACCCAGTACTTC
.	TRBV19	TRBJ1-3	.	CASSPGQGSGNTIYF	TGTGCCAGTAGCCCCGGTCAGGGGTCTGGAAACACCATATATTTT
.	TRBV18	TRBJ1-1	.	CASSPSGGEGTEAFF	TGTGCCAGCTCACCTTCTGGGGGCGAGGGGACTGAAGCTTTCTTT
once	TRBV7-2	TRBJ1-2	.	CASSDPGVNYGYTF	TGTGCCAGCAGCGACCCCGGGGTTAACTATGGCTACACCTTC
.	TRBV6-4	TRBJ2-1	.	CASSEGRFRNEQFF	TGTGCCAGCAGTGAGGGGAGGTTTAGGAATGAGCAGTTCTTC
.	TRBV28	TRBJ2-1	.	CASSLTGPSNEQFF	TGTGCCAGCAGTTTAACGGGACCCTCCAATGAGCAGTTCTTC
.	TRBV18	TRBJ2-7	TRBD2	CASSRTGTSGRGSSYEQYF	TGTGCCAGCTCACGCACCGGGACTAGCGGGAGGGGAAGCTCCTACGAGCAGTACTTC
.	TRBV11-2	TRBJ2-2	.	CASSLAAQTNTGELFF	TGTGCCAGCAGCTTAGCGGCTCAGACGAACACCGGGGAGCTGTTTTTT
.	TRBV6-1	TRBJ1-5	.	CASSAGKPSNQPQHF	TGTGCCAGCAGTGCCGGGAAACCCAGCAATCAGCCCCAGCATTTT
once	TRBV5-5	TRBJ2-2	TRBD1	CASSSLPRGQGAVGELFF	TGTGCCAGCAGCTCGCTACCCCGGGGACAGGGGGCTGTCGGGGAGCTGTTTTTT
.	TRBV4-1	TRBJ2-7	TRBD2	CASSQDSSGGAYEQYF	TGCGCCAGCAGCCAAGACTCTAGCGGGGGGGCCTACGAGCAGTACTTC
few	TRBV7-9	TRBJ1-2	.	CASSSRPYGYTF	TGTGCCAGCAGCTCGCGACCCTATGGCTACACCTTC
.	TRBV4-1	TRBJ2-6	.	CASSQESGYGANVLTF	TGCGCCAGCAGCCAAGAGTCGGGCTATGGGGCCAACGTCCTGACTTTC
.	TRBV27	TRBJ2-7	.	CASSLLFLVGGSPPEQYF	TGTGCCAGCAGTTTATTATTCCTTGTGGGGGGCTCTCCTCCCGAGCAGTACTTC
.	TRBV2	TRBJ1-2	.	CASSEYLPGYTF	TGTGCCAGCAGTGAGTATCTGCCCGGCTACACCTTC
.	TRBV7-2	TRBJ1-1	.	CASSLARGSTEAFF	TGTGCCAGCAGCTTAGCGCGAGGGAGCACTGAAGCTTTCTTT
.	TRBV28	TRBJ1-2	TRBD1	CASSSNPDREGYTF	TGTGCCAGCAGTTCTAACCCCGACAGGGAAGGCTACACCTTC
.	TRBV7-6	TRBJ2-7	.	CASSPEGGIRDEQYF	TGTGCCAGCAGCCCCGAAGGAGGGATAAGGGACGAGCAGTACTTC
once	TRBV6-1	TRBJ1-6	.	CASSAARRDNSPLHF	TGTGCCAGCAGTGCGGCCCGCAGAGATAATTCACCCCTCCACTTT
.	TRBV4-1	TRBJ2-2	TRBD1	CASSRTGANTGELFF	TGCGCCAGCAGCCGGACAGGAGCGAACACCGGGGAGCTGTTTTTT
once	TRBV6-5	TRBJ2-5	.	CASSAEETQYF	TGTGCCAGCAGTGCCGAAGAGACCCAGTACTTC
.	TRBV5-1	TRBJ1-1	.	CASSFGGKEAFF	TGCGCCAGCAGCTTCGGGGGTAAAGAAGCTTTCTTT
few	TRBV7-3	TRBJ2-1	TRBD2	CASSLGLAGEYDNEQFF	TGTGCCAGCAGCCTCGGGCTAGCGGGGGAATACGACAATGAGCAGTTCTTC
.	TRBV7-2	TRBJ2-5	.	CASSLERSQETQYF	TGTGCCAGCAGCTTAGAGCGGTCCCAAGAGACCCAGTACTTC
.	TRBV7-2	TRBJ2-1	TRBD2	CASSTSGSPYNEQFF	TGTGCCAGCAGCACTAGCGGGAGTCCCTACAATGAGCAGTTCTTC
.	TRBV7-2	TRBJ2-1	TRBD1	CASLIGQAYNEQFF	TGTGCCAGCCTTATAGGACAGGCCTACAATGAGCAGTTCTTC
.	TRBV5-6	TRBJ1-2	.	CASSLGPQGNYGYTF	TGTGCCAGCAGCTTGGGGCCTCAGGGGAACTATGGCTACACCTTC
.	TRBV7-9	TRBJ2-2	TRBD2	CASSLPYRLAGVTGELFF	TGTGCCAGCAGCTTACCCTATCGACTAGCGGGAGTCACCGGGGAGCTGTTTTTT
.	TRBV15	TRBJ2-1	.	CATSRDGVRNEQFF	TGTGCCACCAGCAGAGATGGCGTCCGAAATGAGCAGTTCTTC
.	TRBV27	TRBJ2-3	TRBD2	CASSPRTSSLSTDTQYF	TGTGCCAGCAGTCCCCGGACTAGCAGTCTTAGCACAGATACGCAGTATTTT
.	TRBV7-2	TRBJ1-2	TRBD1	CASSFPGTGTGGYTF	TGTGCCAGCAGCTTTCCGGGGACAGGGACGGGTGGCTACACCTTC
.	TRBV7-2	TRBJ1-1	.	CASSNQGRVNTEAFF	TGTGCCAGCAGCAACCAGGGACGGGTGAACACTGAAGCTTTCTTT
.	TRBV7-2	TRBJ2-1	.	CASSLRQGNEQFF	TGTGCCAGCAGCTTAAGGCAGGGGAATGAGCAGTTCTTC
.	TRBV5-5	TRBJ1-5	.	CASSPGRGQTIKPQHF	TGTGCCAGCAGCCCGGGCAGGGGACAAACAATTAAGCCCCAGCATTTT
.	TRBV19	TRBJ2-4	.	CASTPPGRGVAKNIQYF	TGTGCCAGTACTCCCCCGGGCAGGGGGGTAGCCAAAAACATTCAGTACTTC